What follows describes a single TCR beta chain. Which antigen it targets is not known. Per-base qualities were not stored, and no clone one base away is much larger. High-throughput TCR beta sequencing profiled peripheral blood CD8+ and CD4+ T cells from healthy donors, Susac syndrome patients and multiple sclerosis patients. Susac syndrome patients met recently defined diagnostic criteria for definite or probable disease. Bulk CD8+ and CD4+ T cells were purified by magnetic negative isolation, whereas CD8+ TEMRA cells were enriched by FACS. Blood was collected in EDTA tubes and processed within 24 hours, with PBMCs isolated through density gradient centrifugation. PBMCs destined for TCR sequencing were cryopreserved in liquid nitrogen and later thawed in a 37 °C water bath. The sorted or isolated CD4+, CD8+ and CD8+ TEMRA cells reached a purity of at least 90%. These data originate in a study of CD8 T cells in Susac syndrome (dated by TCRdb to about 2019). Broadly, across the study: Of the Susac syndrome patients who were sequenced, roughly six had clinically active disease and about 8 were in clinical remission. At blood withdrawal, Susac syndrome patients were either therapy-naive, taking corticosteroids (in some cases with IVIg as well), or taking IVIg alone. Clonality of the CD8+ T cell repertoire was compared between more than 10 healthy donors, approximately 14 Susac syndrome patients and around 16 multiple sclerosis patients. The study used repertoire sequencing to test whether antigen drove CD8+ T cell activation and differentiation in Susac syndrome. Summary of the overall study and its limitations: In the total CD8+ and CD8+ TEMRA repertoires, approximately 16 and five Susac-specific public clones, respectively, were identified. Clonal expansion was seen in Susac syndrome CD8+ repertoires, peaking in CD8+ TEMRA cells and being greater in clinically active patients than in remitting ones. The number of individuals in the TCR sequencing and HLA analysis was acknowledged as relatively small.

RNA was extracted with the RNeasy kit and about 0.5 to 1 ug was reverse transcribed using random hexamers. The immunoSEQ multiplex PCR assay, which covers 54 Vbeta and 13 Jbeta segments, was used to amplify TCR beta CDR3 regions. PCR amplification bias was corrected by using a synthetic template baseline for primer optimization and computational correction. From the authors' description of their analysis: Only productive sequences were kept, with reads annotated to V, D and J genes according to IMGT and analyzed in immunoSEQ Analyzer. To calculate clonality, Shannon entropy was normalized by log2 of the number of productive unique sequences and then subtracted from one. For each patient and control, public and private clones were evaluated among the 100 most prevalent clones. Clones were defined as Susac-specific when absent from the healthy and MS cohorts, from about 1,100 published viral clones and from other ImmuneACCESS disease sequences. TCRdb trimmed the raw reads at Q25, called clones with MiXCR and kept productive beta chains. Identical CDR3 protein sequences are pooled into one entry, listed with their most common genes and DNA. The V and J calls shown here were made by TCRdb, not taken from the authors' results. The sample table lists about 140,000 distinct CDR3 sequences, approximately 95% of them with a count of one. Together, the top ten hold approximately 0.18% of the sample.

From its cysteine to its phenylalanine, the CDR3 spans 14 amino acids. Solely the CDR3 DNA is kept, with 42 bases framed from the first base. Based on the germline V gene (reference sequence), the CDR1 and CDR2 sequences are SEHNR and FQNEAQ. A distance of 11 bases separates the germline ends of V and J, which lose 1 base and 4 bases respectively. The receptor chain draws on TRBV7-9 and TRBJ2-7, with a weak D call of TRBD2 (5 bases match). Material for sequencing was CD8+ T cells from PBMCs. This clonotype was sampled from a human donor with Susac syndrome. CDR3 region: CASSLDNSGYEQYF. The nucleotide sequence is given as TGTGCCAGCAGCTTAGATAACAGCGGTTACGAGCAGTACTTC.